This TCR beta chain originates from a study of T-cell memory formation after mild COVID-19. The study's findings and limits: Memory sampled before infection contained some responding clones, suggesting cross-reactive memory joined. CD4+ clones that contracted lay mainly in CM and EM; CD8+ ones lay in EMRA.

A word on this clonotype: What it binds is unknown.

Germline V gene lookup returns CDR1 SGDLS and CDR2 YYNGEE. The CDR3 has 15 amino acids. Trimming took 4 bases from V and 4 from J, leaving 14 bases between them. TCRdb processed the 5' RACE reads anew with MiXCR; each CDR3 protein has one entry. The table lists about 360,000 distinct CDR3 sequences, over 13% of them singletons. The receptor comes from a man aged 18 to 35 who had mild COVID-19 (a few samples of this study predate the infection). Cell type and time point are not known. The gene calls are TRBV9 and TRBJ2-2; no reliable D call. Sequencing was carried out using PBMCs or a T cell subset sorted from them (not recorded which). The CDR3 is CASSPRHLSTGELFF. The DNA of the CDR3 is TGTGCCAGCAGCCCCCGACACCTGAGCACCGGGGAGCTGTTTTTT.